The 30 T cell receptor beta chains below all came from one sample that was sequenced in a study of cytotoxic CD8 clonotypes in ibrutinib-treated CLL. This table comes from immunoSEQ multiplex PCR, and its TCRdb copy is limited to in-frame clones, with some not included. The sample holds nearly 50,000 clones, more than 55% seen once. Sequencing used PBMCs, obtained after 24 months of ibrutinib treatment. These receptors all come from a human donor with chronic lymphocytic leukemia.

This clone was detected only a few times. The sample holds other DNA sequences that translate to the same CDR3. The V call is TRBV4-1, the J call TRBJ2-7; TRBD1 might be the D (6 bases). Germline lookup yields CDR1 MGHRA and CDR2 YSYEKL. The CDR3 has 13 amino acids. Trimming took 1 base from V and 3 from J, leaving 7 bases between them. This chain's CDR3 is CASSQVQGYEQYF. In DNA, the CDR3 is TGCGCCAGCAGCCAAGTACAGGGCTACGAGCAGTACTTC.

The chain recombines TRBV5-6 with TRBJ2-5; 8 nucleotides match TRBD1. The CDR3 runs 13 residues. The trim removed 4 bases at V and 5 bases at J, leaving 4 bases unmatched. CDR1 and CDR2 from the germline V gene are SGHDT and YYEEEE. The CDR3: CASSQRDRETQYF. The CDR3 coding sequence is TGTGCCAGCAGCCAAAGGGACAGGGAGACCCAGTACTTC.

CDR3 loop: CASMPPPSGYNTGELFF. Written as DNA, the CDR3 is TGTGCCAGCATGCCCCCCCCCTCCGGCTACAACACCGGGGAGCTGTTTTTT. This chain links TRBV7-2 with TRBJ2-2, with unresolved D. The CDR3 runs to 17 residues. Trimming took off 7 bases at V and 2 bases at J, with 20 bases between the two ends. CDR1 is SGHTA, CDR2 FQGNSA, per germline.

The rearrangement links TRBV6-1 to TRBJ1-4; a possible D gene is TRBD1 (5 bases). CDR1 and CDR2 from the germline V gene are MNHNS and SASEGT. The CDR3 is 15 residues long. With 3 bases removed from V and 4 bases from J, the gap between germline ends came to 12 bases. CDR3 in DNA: TGTGCCAGCAGTGATCTTGGACATCGTAATGAAAAACTGTTTTTT. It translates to CASSDLGHRNEKLFF.

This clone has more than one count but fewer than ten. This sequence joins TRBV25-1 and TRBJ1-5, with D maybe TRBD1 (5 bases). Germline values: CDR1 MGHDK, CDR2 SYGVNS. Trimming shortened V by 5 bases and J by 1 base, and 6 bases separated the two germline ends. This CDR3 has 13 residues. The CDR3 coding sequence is TGTGCCAGCAGTCGGGGGAGCAATCAGCCCCAGCATTTT. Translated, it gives CASSRGSNQPQHF. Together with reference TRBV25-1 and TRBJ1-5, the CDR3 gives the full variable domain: EADIYQTPRYLVIGTGKKITLECSQTMGHDKMYWYQQDPGMELHLIHYSYGVNSTEKGDLSSESTVSRIRTEHFPLTLESARPSHTSQYLCASSRGSNQPQHFGDGTRLSIL.

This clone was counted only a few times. The CDR3 DNA follows: TGTGCCAGCAGCTTACGGGCAGTGAACACCGGGGAGCTGTTTTTT. Amino acid sequence: CASSLRAVNTGELFF. J is TRBJ2-2 and V is TRBV7-6, with D hard to call. The CDR3 is 15 amino acids. In germline, CDR1 is SGHVS, CDR2 FNYEAQ. V was shortened by 2 bases and J by 1 base, with 8 bases between the two germline ends. The entire variable domain, with the rest obtained from reference TRBV7-6 and TRBJ2-2, is as follows: GAGVSQSPRYKVTKRGQDVALRCDPISGHVSLYWYRQALGQGPEFLTYFNYEAQQDKSGLPNDRFSAERPEGSISTLTIQRTEQRDSAMYRCASSLRAVNTGELFFGEGSRLTVL.

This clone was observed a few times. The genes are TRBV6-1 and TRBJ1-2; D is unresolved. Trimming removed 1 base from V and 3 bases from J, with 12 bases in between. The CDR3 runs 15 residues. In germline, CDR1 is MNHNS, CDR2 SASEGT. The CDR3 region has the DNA TGTGCCAGCAGTGAAGGGGTCGGTCGGGACTATGGCTACACCTTC. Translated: CASSEGVGRDYGYTF.

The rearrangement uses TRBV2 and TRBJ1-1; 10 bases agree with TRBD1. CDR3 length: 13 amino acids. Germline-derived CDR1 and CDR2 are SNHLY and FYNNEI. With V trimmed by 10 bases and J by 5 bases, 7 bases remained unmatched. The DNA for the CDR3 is TGTGCCACGCGACAGGGGGCTACTACTGAAGCTTTCTTT. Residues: CATRQGATTEAFF.

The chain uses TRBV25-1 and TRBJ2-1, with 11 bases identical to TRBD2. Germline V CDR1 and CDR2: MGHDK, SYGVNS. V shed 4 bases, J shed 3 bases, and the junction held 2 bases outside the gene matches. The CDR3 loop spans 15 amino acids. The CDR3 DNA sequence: TGTGCCAGCAGTGGACTAGCGGGGTACTACAATGAGCAGTTCTTC. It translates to CASSGLAGYYNEQFF.

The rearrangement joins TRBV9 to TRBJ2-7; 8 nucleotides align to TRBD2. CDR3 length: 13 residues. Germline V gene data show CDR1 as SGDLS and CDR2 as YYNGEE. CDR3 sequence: CAIIQRGRYEQYF. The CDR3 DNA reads TGTGCTATAATCCAGCGGGGGAGATACGAGCAGTACTTC.

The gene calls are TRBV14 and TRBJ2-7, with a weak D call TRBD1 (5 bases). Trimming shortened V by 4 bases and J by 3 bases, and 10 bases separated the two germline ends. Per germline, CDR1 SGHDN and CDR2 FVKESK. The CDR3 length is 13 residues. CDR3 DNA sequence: TGTGCCAGCAGCCGACAGTTAGACTACGAGCAGTACTTC. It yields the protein CASSRQLDYEQYF.

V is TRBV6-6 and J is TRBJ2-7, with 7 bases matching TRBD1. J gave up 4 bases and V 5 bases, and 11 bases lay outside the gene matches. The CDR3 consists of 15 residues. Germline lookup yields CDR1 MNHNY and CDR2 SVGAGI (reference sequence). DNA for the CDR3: TGTGCCAGCAGTCAAGCACAGGGGTGGGTGTACGAGCAGTACTTC. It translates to CASSQAQGWVYEQYF.

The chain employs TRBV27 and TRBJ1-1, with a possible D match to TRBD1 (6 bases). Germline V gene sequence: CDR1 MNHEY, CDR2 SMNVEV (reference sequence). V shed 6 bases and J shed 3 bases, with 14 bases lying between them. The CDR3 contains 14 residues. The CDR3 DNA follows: TGTGCCAGCAGCTGGCAGGGGCGGGACACTGAAGCTTTCTTT. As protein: CASSWQGRDTEAFF.

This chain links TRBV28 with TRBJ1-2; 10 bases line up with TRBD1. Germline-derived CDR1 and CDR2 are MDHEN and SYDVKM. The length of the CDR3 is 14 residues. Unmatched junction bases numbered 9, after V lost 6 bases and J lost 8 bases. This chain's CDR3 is CASSVPGQGKGYTF. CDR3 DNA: TGTGCCAGCAGCGTACCGGGACAGGGGAAGGGCTACACCTTC.

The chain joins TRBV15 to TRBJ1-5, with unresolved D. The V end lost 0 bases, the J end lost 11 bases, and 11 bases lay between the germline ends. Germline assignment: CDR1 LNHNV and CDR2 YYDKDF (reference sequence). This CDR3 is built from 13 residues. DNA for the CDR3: TGTGCCACCAGCAGAGATATCCGGTCAGCCCAGCATTTT. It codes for CATSRDIRSAQHF.

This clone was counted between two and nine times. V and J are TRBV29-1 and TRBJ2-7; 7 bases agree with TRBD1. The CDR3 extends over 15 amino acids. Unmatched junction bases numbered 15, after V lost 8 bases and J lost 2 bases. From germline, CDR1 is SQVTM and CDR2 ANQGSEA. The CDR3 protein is CSPNGGGTVAYEQYF. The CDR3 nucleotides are TGCAGCCCTAATGGCGGTGGGACAGTGGCCTACGAGCAGTACTTC.

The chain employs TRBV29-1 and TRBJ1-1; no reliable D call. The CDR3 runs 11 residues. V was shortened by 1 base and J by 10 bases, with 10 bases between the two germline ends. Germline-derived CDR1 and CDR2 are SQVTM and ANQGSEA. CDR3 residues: CSVEGTFGAFF. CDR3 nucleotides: TGCAGCGTTGAAGGGACGTTTGGAGCTTTCTTT.

CDR3 in amino acids: CASRMTGENSPLHF. For the CDR3, the DNA is TGTGCCAGTAGGATGACAGGGGAAAATTCACCCCTCCACTTT. The V gene is TRBV19, the J gene TRBJ1-6; 8 bases are shared with TRBD1. V lost 6 bases to trimming and J lost 7 bases; unmatched junction nucleotides: 5. Looked up from germline, CDR1 is LNHDA and CDR2 is SQIVND (reference sequence). CDR3 size: 14 residues.

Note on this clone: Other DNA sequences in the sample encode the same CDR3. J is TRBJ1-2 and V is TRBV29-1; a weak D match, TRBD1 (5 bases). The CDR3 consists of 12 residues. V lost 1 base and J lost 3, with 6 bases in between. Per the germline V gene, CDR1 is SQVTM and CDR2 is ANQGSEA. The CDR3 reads CSVEGDHYGYTF. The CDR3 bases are TGCAGCGTTGAAGGGGACCACTATGGCTACACCTTC.

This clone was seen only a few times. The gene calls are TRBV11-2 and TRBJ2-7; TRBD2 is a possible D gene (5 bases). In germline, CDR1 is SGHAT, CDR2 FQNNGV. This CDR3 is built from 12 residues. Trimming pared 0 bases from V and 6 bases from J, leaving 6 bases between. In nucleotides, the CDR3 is TGTGCCAGCAGCTTAGATGGGAGCGAGCAGTACTTC. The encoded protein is CASSLDGSEQYF. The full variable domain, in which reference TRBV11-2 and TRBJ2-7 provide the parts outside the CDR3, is EAGVAQSPRYKIIEKRQSVAFWCNPISGHATLYWYQQILGQGPKLLIQFQNNGVVDDSQLPKDRFSAERLKGVDSTLKIQPAKLEDSAVYLCASSLDGSEQYFGPGTRLTVT.

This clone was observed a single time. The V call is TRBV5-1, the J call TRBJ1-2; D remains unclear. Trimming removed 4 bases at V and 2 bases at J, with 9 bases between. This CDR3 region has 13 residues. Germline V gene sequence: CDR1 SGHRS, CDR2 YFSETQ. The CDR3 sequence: CASSTDGNYGYTF. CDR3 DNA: TGCGCCAGCAGCACAGACGGAAACTATGGCTACACCTTC. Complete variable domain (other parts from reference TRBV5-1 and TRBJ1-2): KAGVTQTPRYLIKTRGQQVTLSCSPISGHRSVSWYQQTPGQGLQFLFEYFSETQRNKGNFPGRFSGRQFSNSRSEMNVSTLELGDSALYLCASSTDGNYGYTFGSGTRLTVV.

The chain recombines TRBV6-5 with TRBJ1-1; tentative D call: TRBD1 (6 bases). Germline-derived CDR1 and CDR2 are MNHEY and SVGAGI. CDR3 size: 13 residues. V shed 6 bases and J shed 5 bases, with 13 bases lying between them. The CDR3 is CASSFGRGTEAFF. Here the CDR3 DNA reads TGTGCCAGCAGCTTCGGGAGGGGGACTGAAGCTTTCTTT.

CDR3 nucleotide sequence: TGTGCCAGCAGTCAGCGGGGGGGCCCGGAGACCCAGTACTTC. It specifies CASSQRGGPETQYF. The J gene is TRBJ2-5, the V gene TRBV6-6; TRBD2 matches at 10 bases. J was trimmed by 5 bases and V by 5 bases; bases with no gene match: 5. This CDR3 region has 14 residues. Germline values: CDR1 MNHNY, CDR2 SVGAGI (reference sequence).

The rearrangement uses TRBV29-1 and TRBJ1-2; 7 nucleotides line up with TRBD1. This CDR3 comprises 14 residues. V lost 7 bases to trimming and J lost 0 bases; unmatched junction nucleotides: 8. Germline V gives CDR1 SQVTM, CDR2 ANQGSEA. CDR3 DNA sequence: TGCAGCGGAAACCGGGACAGCTCTAACTATGGCTACACCTTC. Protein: CSGNRDSSNYGYTF.

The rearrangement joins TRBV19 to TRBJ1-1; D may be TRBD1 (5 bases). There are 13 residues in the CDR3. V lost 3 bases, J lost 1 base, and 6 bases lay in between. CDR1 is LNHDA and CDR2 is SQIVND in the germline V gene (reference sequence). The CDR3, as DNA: TGTGCCAGTAGTATGGGGGAGAACACTGAAGCTTTCTTT. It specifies CASSMGENTEAFF.

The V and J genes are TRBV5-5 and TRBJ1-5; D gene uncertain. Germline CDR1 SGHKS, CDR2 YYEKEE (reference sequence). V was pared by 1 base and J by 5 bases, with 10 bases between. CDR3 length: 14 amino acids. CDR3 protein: CASSLRTDYQPQHF. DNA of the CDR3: TGTGCCAGCAGCTTGCGGACCGATTATCAGCCCCAGCATTTT.

CDR3 nucleotides: TGTGCCAGCAGTTATCGGTCCCGCAGTGGGGTTGAAGCTTTCTTT. It codes for CASSYRSRSGVEAFF. The rearrangement joins TRBV6-5 to TRBJ1-1, with D uncertain. Trimming took 3 bases from V and 7 from J, leaving 18 bases between them. Germline-derived CDR1 and CDR2 are MNHEY and SVGAGI. This CDR3 spans 15 amino acids.

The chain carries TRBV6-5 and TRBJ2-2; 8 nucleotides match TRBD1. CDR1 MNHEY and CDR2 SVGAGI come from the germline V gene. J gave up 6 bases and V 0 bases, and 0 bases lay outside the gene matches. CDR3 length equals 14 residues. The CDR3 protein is CASSYSQGAGELFF. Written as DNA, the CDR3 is TGTGCCAGCAGTTACTCACAGGGGGCCGGGGAGCTGTTTTTT.

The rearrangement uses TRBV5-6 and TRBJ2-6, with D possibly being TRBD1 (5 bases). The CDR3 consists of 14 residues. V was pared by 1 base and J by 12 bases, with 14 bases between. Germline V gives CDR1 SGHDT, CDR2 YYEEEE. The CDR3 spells CASSLPQLRGVLTF. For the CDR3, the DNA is TGTGCCAGCAGCTTGCCTCAGCTTAGGGGCGTCCTGACTTTC.

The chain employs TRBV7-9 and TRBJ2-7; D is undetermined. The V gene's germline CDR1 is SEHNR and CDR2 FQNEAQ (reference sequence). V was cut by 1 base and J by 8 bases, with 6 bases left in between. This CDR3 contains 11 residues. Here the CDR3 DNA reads TGTGCCAGCAGCTTAGAGGAGCAGCAGTACTTC. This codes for CASSLEEQQYF.